This T cell receptor beta chain was sequenced during a study of cytomegalovirus exposure and HLA in healthy donors. The trim removed 0 bases at V and 5 bases at J, leaving 3 bases unmatched. Germline CDR1 is SGHRS and CDR2 is YFSETQ. This CDR3 is 14 amino acids long. The study ran its PCR with 60 Vbeta and 13 Jbeta primers. Profiling relied on immunoSEQ multiplex PCR, and the TCRdb table lists in-frame clones only, not all of them. Of fewer than 85,000 clones in the sample, 78% were seen once. Study conclusions and caveats: Researchers reported in a later analysis that common viral pathogens appeared linked to several top clusters. Later on, a genetic analysis was performed. It linked a missense variant in DCLRE1C with V- and J-gene trimming of TCR beta.

With respect to this clone: Antigen unknown.

This rearrangement joins TRBV5-1 to TRBJ1-1, with 8 bases lining up with TRBD1. The sequence was obtained from a man between 18 and 35 years old in good health and CMV-seropositive. The source material was PBMCs. DNA of the CDR3: TGCGCCAGCAGCTTGGACAGGGGGTTTACTGAAGCTTTCTTT. It yields the protein CASSLDRGFTEAFF.